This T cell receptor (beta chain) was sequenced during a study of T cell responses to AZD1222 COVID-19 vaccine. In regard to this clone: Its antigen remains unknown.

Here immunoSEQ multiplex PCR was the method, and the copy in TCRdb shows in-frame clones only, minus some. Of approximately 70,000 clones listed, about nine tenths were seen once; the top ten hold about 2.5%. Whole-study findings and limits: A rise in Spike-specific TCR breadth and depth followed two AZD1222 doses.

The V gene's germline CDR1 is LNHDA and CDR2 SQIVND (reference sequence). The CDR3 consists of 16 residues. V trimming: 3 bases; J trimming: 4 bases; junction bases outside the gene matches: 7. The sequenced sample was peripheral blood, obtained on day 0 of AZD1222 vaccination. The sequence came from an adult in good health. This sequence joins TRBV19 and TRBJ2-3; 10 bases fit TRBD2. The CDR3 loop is CASSITGTSDADTQYF. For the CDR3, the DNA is TGTGCCAGTAGTATTACCGGGACTAGCGATGCAGATACGCAGTATTTT.